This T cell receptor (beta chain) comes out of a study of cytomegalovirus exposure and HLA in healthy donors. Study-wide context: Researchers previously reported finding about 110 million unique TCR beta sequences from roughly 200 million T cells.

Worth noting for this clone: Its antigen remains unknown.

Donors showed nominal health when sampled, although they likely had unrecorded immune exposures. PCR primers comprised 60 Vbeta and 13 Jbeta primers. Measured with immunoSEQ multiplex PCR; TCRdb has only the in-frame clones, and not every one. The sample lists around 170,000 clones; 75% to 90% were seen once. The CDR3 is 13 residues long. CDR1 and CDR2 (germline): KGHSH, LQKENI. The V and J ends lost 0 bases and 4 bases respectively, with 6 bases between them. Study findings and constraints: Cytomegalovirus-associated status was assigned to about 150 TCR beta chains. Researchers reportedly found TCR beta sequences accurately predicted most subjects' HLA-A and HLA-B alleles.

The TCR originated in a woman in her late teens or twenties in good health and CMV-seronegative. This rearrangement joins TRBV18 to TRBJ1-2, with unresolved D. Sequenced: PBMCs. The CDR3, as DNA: TGTGCCAGCTCACCACCGGGCTTCTATGGCTACACCTTC. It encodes CASSPPGFYGYTF.